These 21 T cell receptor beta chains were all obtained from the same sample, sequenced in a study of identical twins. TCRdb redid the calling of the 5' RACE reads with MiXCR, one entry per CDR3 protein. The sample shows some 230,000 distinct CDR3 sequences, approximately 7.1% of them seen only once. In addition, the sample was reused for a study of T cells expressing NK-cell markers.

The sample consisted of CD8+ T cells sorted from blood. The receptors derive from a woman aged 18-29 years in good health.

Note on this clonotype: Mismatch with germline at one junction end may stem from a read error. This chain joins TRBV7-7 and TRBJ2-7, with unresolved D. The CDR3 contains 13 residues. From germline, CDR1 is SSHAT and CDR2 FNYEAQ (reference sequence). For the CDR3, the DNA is TGTGCTAGCAGTAGAGGCGGCCTATCCGAGCAGTACTTC. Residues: CASSRGGLSEQYF.

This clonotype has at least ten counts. This CDR3 reads CASSLGGGYGYTF. The CDR3 coding sequence is TGTGCCAGCAGCTTGGGAGGGGGCTATGGCTACACCTTC. V gene TRBV27 combines with J gene TRBJ1-2; D is possibly TRBD1 (6 bases). Germline CDR1 and CDR2: MNHEY and SMNVEV (reference sequence). With 6 bases removed from V and 4 bases from J, the gap between germline ends came to 12 bases. The CDR3 has 13 residues.

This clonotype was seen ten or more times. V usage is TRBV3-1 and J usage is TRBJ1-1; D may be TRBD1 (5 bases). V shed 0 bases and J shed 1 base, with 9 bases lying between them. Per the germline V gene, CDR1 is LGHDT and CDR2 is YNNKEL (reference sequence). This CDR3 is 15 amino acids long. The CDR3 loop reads CASSQDPGWNTEAFF. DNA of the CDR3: TGTGCCAGCAGCCAAGATCCAGGGTGGAACACTGAAGCTTTCTTT.

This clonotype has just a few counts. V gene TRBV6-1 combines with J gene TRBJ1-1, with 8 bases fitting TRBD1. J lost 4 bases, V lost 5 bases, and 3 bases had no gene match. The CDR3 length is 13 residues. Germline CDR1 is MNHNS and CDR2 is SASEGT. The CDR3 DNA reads TGTGCCAGCAGTCCCGGGACAGGCACTGAAGCTTTCTTT. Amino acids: CASSPGTGTEAFF.

CDR3 protein: CASSDVAGGDSYEQYF. The CDR3, as DNA: TGTGCCAGCAGCGACGTTGCGGGGGGCGATTCCTACGAGCAGTACTTC. V gene TRBV7-9 combines with J gene TRBJ2-7; 8 bases match TRBD2. The CDR3 contains 16 residues. Germline lookup yields CDR1 SEHNR and CDR2 FQNEAQ (reference sequence). Germline trimming cut 5 bases from V and 1 base from J; bases unmatched to any gene: 10.

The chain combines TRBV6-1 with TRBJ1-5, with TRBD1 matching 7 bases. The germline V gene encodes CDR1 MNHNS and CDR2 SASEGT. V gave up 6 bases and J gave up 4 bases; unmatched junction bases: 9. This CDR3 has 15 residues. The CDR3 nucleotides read TGTGCCAGCAGGTCGGGACAGAAGCCAAATCAGCCCCAGCATTTT. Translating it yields CASRSGQKPNQPQHF.

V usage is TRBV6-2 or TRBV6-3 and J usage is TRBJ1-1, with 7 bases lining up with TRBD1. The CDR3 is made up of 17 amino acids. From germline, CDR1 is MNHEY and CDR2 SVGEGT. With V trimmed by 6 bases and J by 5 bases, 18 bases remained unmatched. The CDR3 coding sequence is TGTGCCAGCAGGCCTCCGGACACAGGGGAGTGGGTTACTGAAGCTTTCTTT. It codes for CASRPPDTGEWVTEAFF.

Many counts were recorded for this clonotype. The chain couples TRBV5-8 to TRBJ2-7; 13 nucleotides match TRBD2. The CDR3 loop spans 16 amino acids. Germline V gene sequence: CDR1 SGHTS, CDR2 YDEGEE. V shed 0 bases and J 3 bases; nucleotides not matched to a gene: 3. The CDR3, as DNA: TGTGCCAGCAGCTTGGACGGGACTAGCGGGATCTACGAGCAGTACTTC. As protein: CASSLDGTSGIYEQYF.

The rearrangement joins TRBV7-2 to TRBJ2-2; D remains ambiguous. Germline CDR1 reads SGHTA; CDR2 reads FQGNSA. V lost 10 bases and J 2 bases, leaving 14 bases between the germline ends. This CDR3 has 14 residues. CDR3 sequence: CATVEEINTGELFF. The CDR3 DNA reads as TGTGCCACCGTAGAGGAAATTAACACCGGGGAGCTGTTTTTT.

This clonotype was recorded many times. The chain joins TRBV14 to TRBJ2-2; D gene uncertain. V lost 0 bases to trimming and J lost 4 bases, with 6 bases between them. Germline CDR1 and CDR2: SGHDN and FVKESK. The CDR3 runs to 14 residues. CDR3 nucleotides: TGTGCCAGCAGCCAAGAAGTAGGCACCGGGGAGCTGTTTTTT. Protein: CASSQEVGTGELFF. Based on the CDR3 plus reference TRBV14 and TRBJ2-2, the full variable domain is EAGVTQFPSHSVIEKGQTVTLRCDPISGHDNLYWYRRVMGKEIKFLLHFVKESKQDESGMPNNRFLAERTGGTYSTLKVQPAELEDSGVYFCASSQEVGTGELFFGEGSRLTVL.

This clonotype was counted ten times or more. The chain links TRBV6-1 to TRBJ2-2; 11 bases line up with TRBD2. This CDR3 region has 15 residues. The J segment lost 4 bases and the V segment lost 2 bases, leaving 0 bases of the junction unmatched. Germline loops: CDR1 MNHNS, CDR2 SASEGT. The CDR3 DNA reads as TGTGCCAGCAGTGAAACTAGCGGGAGCACCGGGGAGCTGTTTTTT. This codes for CASSETSGSTGELFF.

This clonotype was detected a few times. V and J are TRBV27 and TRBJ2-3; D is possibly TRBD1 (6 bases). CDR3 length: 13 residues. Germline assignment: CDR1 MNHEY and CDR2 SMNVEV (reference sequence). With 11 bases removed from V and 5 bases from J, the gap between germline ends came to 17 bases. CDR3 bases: TGTGCCGCGTCAGGGGAGTTGGGAGATACGCAGTATTTT. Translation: CAASGELGDTQYF.

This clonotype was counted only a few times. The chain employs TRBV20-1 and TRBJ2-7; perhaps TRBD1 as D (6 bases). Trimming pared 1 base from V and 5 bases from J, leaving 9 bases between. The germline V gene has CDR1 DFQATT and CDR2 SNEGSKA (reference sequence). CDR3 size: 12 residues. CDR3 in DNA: TGCAGTGCTAGAGGACAGGCCCACGAGCAGTACTTC. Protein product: CSARGQAHEQYF.

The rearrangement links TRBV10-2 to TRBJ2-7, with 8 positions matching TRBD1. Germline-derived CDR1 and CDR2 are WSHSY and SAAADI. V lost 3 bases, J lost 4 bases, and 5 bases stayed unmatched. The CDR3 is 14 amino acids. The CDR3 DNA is TGCGCCAGCAGTGATTTAGGACAGGGTTACGAGCAGTACTTC. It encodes CASSDLGQGYEQYF.

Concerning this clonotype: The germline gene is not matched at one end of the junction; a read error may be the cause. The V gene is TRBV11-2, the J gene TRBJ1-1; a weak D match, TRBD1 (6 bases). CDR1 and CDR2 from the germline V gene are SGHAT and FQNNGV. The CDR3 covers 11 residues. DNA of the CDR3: TGTGCCAGCAGCTACCTCCCCGGGGGCCGGTTT. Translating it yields CASSYLPGGRF.

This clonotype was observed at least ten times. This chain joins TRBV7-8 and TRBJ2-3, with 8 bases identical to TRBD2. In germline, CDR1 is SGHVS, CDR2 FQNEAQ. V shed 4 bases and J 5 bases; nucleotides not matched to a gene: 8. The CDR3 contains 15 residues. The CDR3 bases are TGTGCCAGCAGCTCGCCGGGACTAGAGGGAGATACGCAGTATTTT. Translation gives CASSSPGLEGDTQYF.

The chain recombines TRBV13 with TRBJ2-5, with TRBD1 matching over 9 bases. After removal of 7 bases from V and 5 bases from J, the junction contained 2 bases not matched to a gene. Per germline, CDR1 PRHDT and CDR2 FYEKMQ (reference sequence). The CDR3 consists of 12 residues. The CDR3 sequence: CASNRGRETQYF. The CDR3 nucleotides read TGTGCCAGCAACAGGGGGCGGGAGACCCAGTACTTC.

The CDR3 DNA follows: TGTGCCAGCAGCTTTCTAGCGGGGGGGCAGGACACCGGGGAGCTGTTTTTT. Its protein is CASSFLAGGQDTGELFF. J is TRBJ2-2 and V is TRBV7-3; 12 bases fit TRBD2. The CDR3 totals 17 residues. J lost 3 bases, V lost 3 bases, and 5 bases had no gene match. Per the germline V gene, CDR1 is SGHTA and CDR2 is FQGTGA.

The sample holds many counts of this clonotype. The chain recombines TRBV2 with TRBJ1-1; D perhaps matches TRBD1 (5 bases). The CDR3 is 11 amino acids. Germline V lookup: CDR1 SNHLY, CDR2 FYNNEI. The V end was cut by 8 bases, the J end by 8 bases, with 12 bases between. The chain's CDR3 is CASFYQGEAFF. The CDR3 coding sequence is TGTGCCAGCTTTTACCAGGGAGAAGCTTTCTTT.

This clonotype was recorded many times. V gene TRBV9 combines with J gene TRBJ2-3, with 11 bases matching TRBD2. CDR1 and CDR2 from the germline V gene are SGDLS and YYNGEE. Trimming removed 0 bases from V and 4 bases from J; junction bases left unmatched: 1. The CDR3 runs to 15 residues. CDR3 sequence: CASSVVLAGADTQYF. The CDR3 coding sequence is TGTGCCAGCAGCGTAGTACTAGCGGGGGCAGATACGCAGTATTTT. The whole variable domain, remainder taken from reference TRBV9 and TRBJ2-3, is DSGVTQTPKHLITATGQRVTLRCSPRSGDLSVYWYQQSLDQGLQFLIQYYNGEERAKGNILERFSAQQFPDLHSELNLSSLELGDSALYFCASSVVLAGADTQYFGPGTRLTVL.

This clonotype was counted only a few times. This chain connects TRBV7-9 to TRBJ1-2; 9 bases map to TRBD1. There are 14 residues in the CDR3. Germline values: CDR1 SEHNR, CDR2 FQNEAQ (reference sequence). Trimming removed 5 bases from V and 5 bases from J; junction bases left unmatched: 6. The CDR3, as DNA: TGTGCCAGCAGCACCGACAGGGGGGGATATGGCTACACCTTC. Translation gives CASSTDRGGYGYTF.